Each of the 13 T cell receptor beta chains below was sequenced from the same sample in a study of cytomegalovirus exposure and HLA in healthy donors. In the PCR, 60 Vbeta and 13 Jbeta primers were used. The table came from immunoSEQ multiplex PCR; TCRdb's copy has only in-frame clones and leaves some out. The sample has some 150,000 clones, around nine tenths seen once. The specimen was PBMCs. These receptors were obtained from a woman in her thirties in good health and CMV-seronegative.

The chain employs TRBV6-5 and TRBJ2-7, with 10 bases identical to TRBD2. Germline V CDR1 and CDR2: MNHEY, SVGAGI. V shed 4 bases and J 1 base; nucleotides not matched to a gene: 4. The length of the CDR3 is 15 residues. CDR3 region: CASSSSAGGSYEQYF. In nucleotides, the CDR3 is TGTGCCAGCAGTTCTTCAGCGGGAGGGTCCTACGAGCAGTACTTC.

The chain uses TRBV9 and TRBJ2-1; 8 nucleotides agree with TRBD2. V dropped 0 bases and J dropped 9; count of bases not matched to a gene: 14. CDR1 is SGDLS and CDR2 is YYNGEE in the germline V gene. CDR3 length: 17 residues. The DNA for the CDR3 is TGTGCCAGCAGCGTAGTGGGGGGGACTAAGCGGGAGTTTGAGCAGTTCTTC. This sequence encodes CASSVVGGTKREFEQFF.

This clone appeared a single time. This CDR3 reads CASPGVTPGNTIYF. As DNA, the CDR3 is TGTGCCAGCCCCGGAGTGACTCCTGGAAACACCATATATTTT. The chain joins TRBV7-9 to TRBJ1-3; D is ambiguous. Per germline, CDR1 SEHNR and CDR2 FQNEAQ (reference sequence). The CDR3 consists of 14 residues. V was shortened by 8 bases and J by 2 bases, with 13 bases between the two germline ends.

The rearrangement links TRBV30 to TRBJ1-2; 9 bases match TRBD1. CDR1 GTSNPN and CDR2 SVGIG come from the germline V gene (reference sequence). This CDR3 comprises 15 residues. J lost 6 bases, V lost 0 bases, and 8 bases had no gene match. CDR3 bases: TGTGCCTGGAGTGTACGGGACAGGGCAGTCAATGGCTACACCTTC. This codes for CAWSVRDRAVNGYTF.

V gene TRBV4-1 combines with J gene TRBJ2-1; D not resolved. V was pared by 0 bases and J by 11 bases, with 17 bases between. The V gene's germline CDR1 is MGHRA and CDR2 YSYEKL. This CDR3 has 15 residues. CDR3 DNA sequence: TGCGCCAGCAGCCAAGATCGGCTAGAAAAGGATAAGCAGTTCTTC. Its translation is CASSQDRLEKDKQFF.

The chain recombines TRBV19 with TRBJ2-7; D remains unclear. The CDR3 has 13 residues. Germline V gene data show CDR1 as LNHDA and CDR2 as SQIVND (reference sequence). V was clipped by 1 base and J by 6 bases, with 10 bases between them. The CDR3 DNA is TGTGCCAGTAGTATAGTTAAGGAGAGCGAGCAGTACTTC. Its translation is CASSIVKESEQYF. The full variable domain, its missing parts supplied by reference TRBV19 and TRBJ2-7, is DGGITQSPKYLFRKEGQNVTLSCEQNLNHDAMYWYRQDPGQGLRLIYYSQIVNDFQKGDIAEGYSVSREKKESFPLTVTSAQKNPTAFYLCASSIVKESEQYFGPGTRLTVT.

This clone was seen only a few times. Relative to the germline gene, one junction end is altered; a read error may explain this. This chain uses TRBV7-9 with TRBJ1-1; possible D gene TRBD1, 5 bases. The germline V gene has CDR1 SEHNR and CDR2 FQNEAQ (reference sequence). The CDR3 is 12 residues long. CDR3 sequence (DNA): TGTTCCAGCAGCTCCGCAGGGTGGGAAGCTTTCTTT. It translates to CSSSSAGWEAFF.

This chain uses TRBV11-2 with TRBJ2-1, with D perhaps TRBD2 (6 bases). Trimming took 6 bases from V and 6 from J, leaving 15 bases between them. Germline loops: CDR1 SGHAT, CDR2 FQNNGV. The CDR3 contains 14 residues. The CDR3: CASSPRDFGNEQFF. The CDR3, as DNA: TGTGCCAGCAGTCCCCGGGACTTCGGCAATGAGCAGTTCTTC. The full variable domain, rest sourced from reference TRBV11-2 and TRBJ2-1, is EAGVAQSPRYKIIEKRQSVAFWCNPISGHATLYWYQQILGQGPKLLIQFQNNGVVDDSQLPKDRFSAERLKGVDSTLKIQPAKLEDSAVYLCASSPRDFGNEQFFGPGTRLTVL.

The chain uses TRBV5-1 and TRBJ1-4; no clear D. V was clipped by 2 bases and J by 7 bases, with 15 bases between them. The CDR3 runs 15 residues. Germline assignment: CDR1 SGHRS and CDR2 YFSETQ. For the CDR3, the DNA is TGCGCCAGCAGCTTCCGCCCGGGTGCCATTGAAAAACTGTTTTTT. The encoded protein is CASSFRPGAIEKLFF.

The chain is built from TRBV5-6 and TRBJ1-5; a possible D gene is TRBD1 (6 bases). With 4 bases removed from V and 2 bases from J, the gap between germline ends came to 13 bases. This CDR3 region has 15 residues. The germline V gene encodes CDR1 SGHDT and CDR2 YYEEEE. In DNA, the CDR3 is TGTGCCAGCAGCCCCCTCAGGGGAGGCAATCAGCCCCAGCATTTT. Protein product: CASSPLRGGNQPQHF.

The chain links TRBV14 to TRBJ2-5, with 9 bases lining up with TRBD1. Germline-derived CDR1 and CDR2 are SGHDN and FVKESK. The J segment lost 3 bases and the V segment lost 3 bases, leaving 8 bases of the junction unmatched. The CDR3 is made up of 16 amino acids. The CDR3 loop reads CASSHTLGQGEETQYF. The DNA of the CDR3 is TGTGCCAGCAGCCACACCCTGGGACAGGGAGAAGAGACCCAGTACTTC. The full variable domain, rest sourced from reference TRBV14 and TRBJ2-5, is EAGVTQFPSHSVIEKGQTVTLRCDPISGHDNLYWYRRVMGKEIKFLLHFVKESKQDESGMPNNRFLAERTGGTYSTLKVQPAELEDSGVYFCASSHTLGQGEETQYFGPGTRLLVL.

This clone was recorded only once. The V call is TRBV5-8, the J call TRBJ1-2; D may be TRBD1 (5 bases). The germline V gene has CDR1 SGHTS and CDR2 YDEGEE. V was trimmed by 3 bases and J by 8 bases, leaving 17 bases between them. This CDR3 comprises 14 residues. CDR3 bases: TGTGCCAGCAGCTGGAAGGCAGGGCAAATGGGCTACACCTTC. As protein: CASSWKAGQMGYTF.

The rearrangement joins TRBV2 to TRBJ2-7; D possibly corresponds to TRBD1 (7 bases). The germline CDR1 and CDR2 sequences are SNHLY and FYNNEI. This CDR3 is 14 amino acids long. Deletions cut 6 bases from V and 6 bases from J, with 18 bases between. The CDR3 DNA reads TGTGCCAGCAGGGGGGGCCGCGACAGGGCCGAGCAGTACTTC. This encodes CASRGGRDRAEQYF.